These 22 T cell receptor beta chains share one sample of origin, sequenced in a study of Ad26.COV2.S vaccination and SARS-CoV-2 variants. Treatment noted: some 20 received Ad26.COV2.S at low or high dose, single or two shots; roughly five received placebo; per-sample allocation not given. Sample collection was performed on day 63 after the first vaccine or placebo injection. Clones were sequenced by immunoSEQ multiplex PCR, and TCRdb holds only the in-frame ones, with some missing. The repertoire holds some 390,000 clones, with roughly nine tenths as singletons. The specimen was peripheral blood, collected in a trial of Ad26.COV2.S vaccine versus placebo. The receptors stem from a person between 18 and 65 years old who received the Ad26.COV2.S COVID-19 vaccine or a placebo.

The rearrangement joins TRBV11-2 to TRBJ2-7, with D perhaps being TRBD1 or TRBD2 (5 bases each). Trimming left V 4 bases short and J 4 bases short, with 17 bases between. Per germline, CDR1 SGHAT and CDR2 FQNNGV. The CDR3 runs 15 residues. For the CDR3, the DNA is TGTGCCAGCAGCTCTATTAGAGGGGCTGATTACGAGCAGTACTTC. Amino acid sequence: CASSSIRGADYEQYF.

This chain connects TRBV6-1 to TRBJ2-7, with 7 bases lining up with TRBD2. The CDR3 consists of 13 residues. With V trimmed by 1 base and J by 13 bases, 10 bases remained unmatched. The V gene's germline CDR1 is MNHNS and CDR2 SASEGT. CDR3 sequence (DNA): TGTGCCAGCAGTGAAGGGGGGAGGGGTCACCGTTACTTC. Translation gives CASSEGGRGHRYF.

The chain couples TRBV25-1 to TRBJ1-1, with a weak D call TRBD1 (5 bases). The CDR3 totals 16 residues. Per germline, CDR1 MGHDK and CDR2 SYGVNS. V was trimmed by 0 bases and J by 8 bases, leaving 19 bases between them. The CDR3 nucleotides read TGTGCCAGCAGTGAATATAACCTGGGACTGGCCCGGGAAGCTTTCTTT. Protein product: CASSEYNLGLAREAFF.

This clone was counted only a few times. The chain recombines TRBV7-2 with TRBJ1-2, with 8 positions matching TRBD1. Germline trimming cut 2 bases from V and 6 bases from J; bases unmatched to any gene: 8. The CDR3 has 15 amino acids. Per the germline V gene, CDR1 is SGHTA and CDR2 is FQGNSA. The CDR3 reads CASSLPDRGNNGYTF. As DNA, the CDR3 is TGTGCCAGCAGCTTACCCGACAGGGGAAACAATGGCTACACCTTC.

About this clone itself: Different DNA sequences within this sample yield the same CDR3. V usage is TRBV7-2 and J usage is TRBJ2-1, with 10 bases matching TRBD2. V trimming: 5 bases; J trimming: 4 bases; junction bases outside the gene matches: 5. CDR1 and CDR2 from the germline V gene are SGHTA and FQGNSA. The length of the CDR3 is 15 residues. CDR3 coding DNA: TGTGCCAGCAGCCTAAGCGGGGGGGATTACAATGAGCAGTTCTTC. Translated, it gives CASSLSGGDYNEQFF.

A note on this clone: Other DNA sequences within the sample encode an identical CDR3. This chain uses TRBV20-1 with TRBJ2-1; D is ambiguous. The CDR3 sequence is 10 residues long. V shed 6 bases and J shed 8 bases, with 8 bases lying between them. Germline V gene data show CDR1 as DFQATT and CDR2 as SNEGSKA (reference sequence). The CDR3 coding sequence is TGCAGTGCCAGGCTCGATGAGCAGTTCTTC. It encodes CSARLDEQFF.

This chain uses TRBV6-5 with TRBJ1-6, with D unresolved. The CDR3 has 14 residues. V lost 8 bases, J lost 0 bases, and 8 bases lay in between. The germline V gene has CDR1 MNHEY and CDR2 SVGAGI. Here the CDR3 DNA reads TGTGCCAGCGGAGTAGGCTCCTATAATTCACCCCTCCACTTT. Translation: CASGVGSYNSPLHF.

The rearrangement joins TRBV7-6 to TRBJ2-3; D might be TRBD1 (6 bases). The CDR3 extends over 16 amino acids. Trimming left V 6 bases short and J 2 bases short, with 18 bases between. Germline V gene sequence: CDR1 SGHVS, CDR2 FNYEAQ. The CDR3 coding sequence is TGTGCCAGCAGTAACCGAGGACAGCGAACCACAGATACGCAGTATTTT. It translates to CASSNRGQRTTDTQYF. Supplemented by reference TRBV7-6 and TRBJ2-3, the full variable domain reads GAGVSQSPRYKVTKRGQDVALRCDPISGHVSLYWYRQALGQGPEFLTYFNYEAQQDKSGLPNDRFSAERPEGSISTLTIQRTEQRDSAMYRCASSNRGQRTTDTQYFGPGTRLTVL.

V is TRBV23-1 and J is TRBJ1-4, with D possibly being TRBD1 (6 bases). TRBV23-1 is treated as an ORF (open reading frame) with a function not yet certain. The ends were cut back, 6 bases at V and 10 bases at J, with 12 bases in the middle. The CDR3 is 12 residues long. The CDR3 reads CASSLGGGKLFF. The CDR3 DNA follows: TGCGCCAGCAGCCTAGGGGGAGGAAAACTGTTTTTT.

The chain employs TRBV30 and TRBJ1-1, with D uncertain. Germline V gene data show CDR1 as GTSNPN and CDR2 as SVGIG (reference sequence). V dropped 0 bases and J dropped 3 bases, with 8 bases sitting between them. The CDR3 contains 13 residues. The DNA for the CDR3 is TGTGCCTGGAGTGTACTCCGGGACACTGAAGCTTTCTTT. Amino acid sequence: CAWSVLRDTEAFF.

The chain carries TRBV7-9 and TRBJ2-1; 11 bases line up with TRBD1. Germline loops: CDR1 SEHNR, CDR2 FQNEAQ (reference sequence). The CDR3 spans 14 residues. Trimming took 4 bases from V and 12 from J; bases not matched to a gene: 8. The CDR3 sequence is CASSSGQGDRVQFF. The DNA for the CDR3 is TGTGCCAGCAGCTCGGGACAGGGGGACAGAGTGCAGTTCTTC.

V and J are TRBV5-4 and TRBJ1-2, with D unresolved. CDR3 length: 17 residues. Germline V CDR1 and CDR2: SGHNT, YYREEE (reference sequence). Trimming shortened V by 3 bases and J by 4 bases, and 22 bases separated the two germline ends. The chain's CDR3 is CASSSSPDKGKSYGYTF. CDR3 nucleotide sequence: TGTGCCAGCAGCTCCAGCCCTGACAAGGGTAAAAGCTATGGCTACACCTTC.

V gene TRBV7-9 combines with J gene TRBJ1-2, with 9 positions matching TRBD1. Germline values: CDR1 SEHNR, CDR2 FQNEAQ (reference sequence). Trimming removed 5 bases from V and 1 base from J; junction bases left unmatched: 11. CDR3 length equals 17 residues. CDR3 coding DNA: TGTGCCAGCAGCCACCTGACAGGGGGTCCCGATAACTATGGCTACACCTTC. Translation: CASSHLTGGPDNYGYTF.

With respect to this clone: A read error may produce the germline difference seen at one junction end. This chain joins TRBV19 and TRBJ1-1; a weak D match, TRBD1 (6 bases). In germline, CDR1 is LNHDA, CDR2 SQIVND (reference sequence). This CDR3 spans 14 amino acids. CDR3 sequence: CASSIGRRDTGAAF. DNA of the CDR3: TGTGCCAGTAGTATAGGCCGTCGGGACACAGGAGCCGCTTTT.

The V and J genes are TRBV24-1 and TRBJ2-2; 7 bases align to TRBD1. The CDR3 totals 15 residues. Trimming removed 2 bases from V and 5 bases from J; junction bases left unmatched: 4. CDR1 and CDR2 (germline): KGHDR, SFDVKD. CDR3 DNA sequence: TGTGCCACCAGTGATTACAGGGGAGAAACCGGGGAGCTGTTTTTT. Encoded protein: CATSDYRGETGELFF.

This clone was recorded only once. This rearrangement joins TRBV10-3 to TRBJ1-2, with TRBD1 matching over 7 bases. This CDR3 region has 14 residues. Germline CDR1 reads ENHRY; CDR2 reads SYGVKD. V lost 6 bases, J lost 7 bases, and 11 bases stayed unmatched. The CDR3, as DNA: TGTGCCATCAGCGACAGGGAAACAAGCCGTGGCTACACCTTC. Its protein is CAISDRETSRGYTF.

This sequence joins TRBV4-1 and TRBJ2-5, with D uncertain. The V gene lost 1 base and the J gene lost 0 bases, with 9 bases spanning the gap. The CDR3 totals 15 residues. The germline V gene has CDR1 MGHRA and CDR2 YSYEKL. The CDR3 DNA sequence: TGCGCCAGCAGCCAAGTTGGACGAAACCAAGAGACCCAGTACTTC. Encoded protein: CASSQVGRNQETQYF.

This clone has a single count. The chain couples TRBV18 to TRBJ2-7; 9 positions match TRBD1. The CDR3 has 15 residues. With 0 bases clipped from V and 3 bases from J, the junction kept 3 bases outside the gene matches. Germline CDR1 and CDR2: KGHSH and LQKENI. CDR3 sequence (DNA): TGTGCCAGCTCACCACCGGGACAGGGTTACTACGAGCAGTACTTC. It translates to CASSPPGQGYYEQYF.

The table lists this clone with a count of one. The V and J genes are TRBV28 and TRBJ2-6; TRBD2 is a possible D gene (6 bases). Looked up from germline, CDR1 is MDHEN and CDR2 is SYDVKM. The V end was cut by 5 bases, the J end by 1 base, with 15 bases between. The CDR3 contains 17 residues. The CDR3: CASSPPRRGSGANVLTF. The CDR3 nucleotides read TGTGCCAGCAGTCCTCCGCGGAGGGGATCTGGGGCCAACGTCCTGACTTTC.

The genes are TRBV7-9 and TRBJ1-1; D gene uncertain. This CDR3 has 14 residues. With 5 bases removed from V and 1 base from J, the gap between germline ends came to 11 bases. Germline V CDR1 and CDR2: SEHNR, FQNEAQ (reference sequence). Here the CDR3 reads CASSPRLWNTEAFF. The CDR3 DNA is TGTGCCAGCAGCCCTCGGTTGTGGAACACTGAAGCTTTCTTT.

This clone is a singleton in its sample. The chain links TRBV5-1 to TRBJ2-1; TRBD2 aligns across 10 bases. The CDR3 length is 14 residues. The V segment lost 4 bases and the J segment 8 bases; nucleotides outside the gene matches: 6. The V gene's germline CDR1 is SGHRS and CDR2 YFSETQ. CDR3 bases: TGCGCCAGCAGCCTAACTAGCGGGGTGGATGAGCAGTTCTTC. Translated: CASSLTSGVDEQFF.

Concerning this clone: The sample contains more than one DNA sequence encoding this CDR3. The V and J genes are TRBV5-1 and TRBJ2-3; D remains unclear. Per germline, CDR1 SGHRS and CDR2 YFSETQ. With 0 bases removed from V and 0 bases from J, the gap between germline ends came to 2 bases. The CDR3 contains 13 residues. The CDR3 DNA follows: TGCGCCAGCAGCTTGGGCAGCACAGATACGCAGTATTTT. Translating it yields CASSLGSTDTQYF.